Sequencing of this T cell receptor (beta chain) was carried out in a study of blood T cell repertoires in COVID-19. Profiling relied on immunoSEQ multiplex PCR, and the TCRdb table lists in-frame clones only, not all of them. The sample lists about 210,000 clones, about 83% occurring once. Sequencing used PBMCs or T cells enriched from blood (not recorded which). The sequence came from a woman in her twenties or thirties who had been exposed to COVID-19.

CDR3 sequence: CASSLRRPGLQETQYF. DNA of the CDR3: TGTGCCAGCAGCTTACGGAGGCCTGGCCTCCAAGAGACCCAGTACTTC. The chain joins TRBV7-9 to TRBJ2-5; a weak D match, TRBD2 (5 bases). Germline CDR1 and CDR2: SEHNR and FQNEAQ (reference sequence). Trimming took off 2 bases at V and 1 base at J, with 14 bases between the two ends. The CDR3 runs 16 residues.